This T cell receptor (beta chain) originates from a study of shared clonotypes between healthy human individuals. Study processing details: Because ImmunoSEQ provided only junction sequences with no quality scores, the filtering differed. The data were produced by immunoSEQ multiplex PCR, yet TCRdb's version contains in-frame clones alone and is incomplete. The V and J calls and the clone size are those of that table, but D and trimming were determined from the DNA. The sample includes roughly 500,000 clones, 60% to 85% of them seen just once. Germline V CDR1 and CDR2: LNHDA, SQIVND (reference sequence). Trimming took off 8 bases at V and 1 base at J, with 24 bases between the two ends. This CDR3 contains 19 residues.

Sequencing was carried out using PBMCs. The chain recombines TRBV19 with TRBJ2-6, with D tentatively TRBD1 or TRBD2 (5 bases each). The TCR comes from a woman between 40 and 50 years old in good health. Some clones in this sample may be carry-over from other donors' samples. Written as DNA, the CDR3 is TGTGCCAGTGAAAAGGGCCTGGGGACCACAATATCTGGGGCCAACGTCCTGACTTTC. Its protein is CASEKGLGTTISGANVLTF.